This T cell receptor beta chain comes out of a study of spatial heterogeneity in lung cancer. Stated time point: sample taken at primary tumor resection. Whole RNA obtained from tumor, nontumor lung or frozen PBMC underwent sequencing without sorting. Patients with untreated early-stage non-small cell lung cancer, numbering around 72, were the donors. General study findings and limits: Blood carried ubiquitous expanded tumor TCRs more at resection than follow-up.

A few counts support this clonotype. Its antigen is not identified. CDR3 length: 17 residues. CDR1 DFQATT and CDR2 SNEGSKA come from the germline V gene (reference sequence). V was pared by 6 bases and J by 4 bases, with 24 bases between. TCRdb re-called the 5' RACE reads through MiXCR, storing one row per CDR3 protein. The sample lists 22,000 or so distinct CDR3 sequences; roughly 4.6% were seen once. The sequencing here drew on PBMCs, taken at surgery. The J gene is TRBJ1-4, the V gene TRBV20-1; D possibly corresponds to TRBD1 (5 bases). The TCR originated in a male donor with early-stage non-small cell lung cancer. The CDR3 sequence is CSAPKGWQSAGNEKLFF. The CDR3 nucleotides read TGCAGTGCCCCCAAGGGGTGGCAGTCTGCCGGTAATGAAAAACTGTTTTTT.